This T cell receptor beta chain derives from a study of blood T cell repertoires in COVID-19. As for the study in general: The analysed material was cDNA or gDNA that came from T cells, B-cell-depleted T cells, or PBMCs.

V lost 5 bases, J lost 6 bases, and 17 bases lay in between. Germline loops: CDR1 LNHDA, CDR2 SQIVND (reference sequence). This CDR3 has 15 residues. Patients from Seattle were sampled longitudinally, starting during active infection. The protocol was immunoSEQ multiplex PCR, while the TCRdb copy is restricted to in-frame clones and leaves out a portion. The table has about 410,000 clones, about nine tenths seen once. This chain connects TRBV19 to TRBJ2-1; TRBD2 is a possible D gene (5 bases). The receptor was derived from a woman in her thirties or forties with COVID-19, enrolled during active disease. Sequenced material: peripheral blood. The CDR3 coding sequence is TGTGCCAGTAGTCCCTCCGGGATCTTCGGCAATGAGCAGTTCTTC. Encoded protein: CASSPSGIFGNEQFF.